This is a list of T cell receptor beta chains from one sample in a study of cytomegalovirus exposure and HLA in healthy donors. Clones were sequenced by immunoSEQ multiplex PCR, and TCRdb holds only the in-frame ones, with some missing. The sample contains roughly 150,000 clones, 75% to 80% of which appear only once. Sequenced: PBMCs. These receptors originate from a male donor in good health and CMV-seronegative. Both conserved end residues are part of each CDR3. Fields, in order: V gene, clone size, D gene, J gene, CDR3 protein, CDR3 DNA. D genes are given only for firm matches. Clone size is not always given. Where it is, it says once, few, many or a class for expanded clones.

V gene: TRBV7-8
clone size: .
D gene: .
J gene: TRBJ2-7
CDR3 protein: CASSSQTYEQYF
CDR3 DNA: TGTGCCAGCAGCTCACAGACATACGAGCAGTACTTC

V gene: TRBV2
clone size: few
D gene: .
J gene: TRBJ1-1
CDR3 protein: CASRVIRAFF
CDR3 DNA: TGTGCCAGCCGGGTAATACGAGCTTTCTTT

V gene: TRBV28
clone size: .
D gene: TRBD1
J gene: TRBJ1-6
CDR3 protein: CASSPGQGKYSPLHF
CDR3 DNA: TGTGCCAGCAGTCCAGGACAGGGAAAGTATTCACCCCTCCACTTT

V gene: TRBV7-2
clone size: .
D gene: .
J gene: TRBJ2-7
CDR3 protein: CASSLGGDPEQYF
CDR3 DNA: TGTGCCAGCAGCTTAGGCGGTGATCCCGAGCAGTACTTC

V gene: TRBV5-1
clone size: once
D gene: TRBD2
J gene: TRBJ2-1
CDR3 protein: CASSLVPLLAGNYNEQFF
CDR3 DNA: TGCGCCAGCAGCTTGGTCCCTCTACTAGCGGGGAATTACAATGAGCAGTTCTTC

V gene: TRBV4-2
clone size: .
D gene: TRBD2
J gene: TRBJ2-3
CDR3 protein: CASSLKGGLFNTDTQYF
CDR3 DNA: TGTGCCAGCAGCCTCAAGGGAGGGTTATTTAACACAGATACGCAGTATTTT

V gene: TRBV4-1
clone size: .
D gene: TRBD1
J gene: TRBJ1-3
CDR3 protein: CASSQSGTAGNTIYF
CDR3 DNA: TGCGCCAGCAGCCAGTCCGGGACAGCTGGAAACACCATATATTTT

V gene: TRBV27
clone size: .
D gene: .
J gene: TRBJ2-1
CDR3 protein: CASSWGDSYNEQFF
CDR3 DNA: TGTGCCAGCAGTTGGGGGGACAGCTACAATGAGCAGTTCTTC

V gene: TRBV19
clone size: .
D gene: .
J gene: TRBJ1-5
CDR3 protein: CASSIDPGISNQPQHF
CDR3 DNA: TGTGCCAGTAGTATAGATCCAGGGATTAGCAATCAGCCCCAGCATTTT

V gene: TRBV2
clone size: few
D gene: .
J gene: TRBJ1-2
CDR3 protein: CASRQGFEGYTF
CDR3 DNA: TGTGCCAGTCGTCAGGGGTTCGAGGGCTACACCTTC

V gene: TRBV7-2
clone size: .
D gene: TRBD1
J gene: TRBJ1-1
CDR3 protein: CASIPGTGWAGNTEAFF
CDR3 DNA: TGTGCCAGCATTCCTGGGACAGGGTGGGCTGGAAACACTGAAGCTTTCTTT

V gene: TRBV15
clone size: .
D gene: .
J gene: TRBJ2-3
CDR3 protein: CATSRLSRGTDTQYF
CDR3 DNA: TGTGCCACCAGCAGACTATCCAGGGGCACAGATACGCAGTATTTT

V gene: TRBV6-5
clone size: .
D gene: .
J gene: TRBJ1-1
CDR3 protein: CASSYYGGSWSEAFF
CDR3 DNA: TGTGCCAGCAGTTATTATGGGGGCAGTTGGTCTGAAGCTTTCTTT

V gene: TRBV5-1
clone size: .
D gene: TRBD2
J gene: TRBJ2-1
CDR3 protein: CASSLLLSGLAGGSGNNEQFF
CDR3 DNA: TGCGCCAGCAGCCTCCTTCTATCGGGACTAGCGGGGGGGAGCGGAAACAATGAGCAGTTCTTC

V gene: TRBV19
clone size: .
D gene: TRBD1
J gene: TRBJ1-2
CDR3 protein: CASIRQGADGYTF
CDR3 DNA: TGTGCCAGTATTCGGCAGGGGGCAGATGGCTACACCTTC

V gene: TRBV19
clone size: .
D gene: TRBD1
J gene: TRBJ2-7
CDR3 protein: CASSAVGQGVYEQYF
CDR3 DNA: TGTGCCAGTAGTGCCGTGGGACAGGGAGTCTACGAGCAGTACTTC

V gene: TRBV7-3
clone size: .
D gene: TRBD2
J gene: TRBJ2-1
CDR3 protein: CASSLSGAGVKRYNEQFF
CDR3 DNA: TGTGCCAGCAGCTTATCTGGGGCGGGAGTAAAAAGGTACAATGAGCAGTTCTTC

V gene: TRBV5-1
clone size: once
D gene: .
J gene: TRBJ2-2
CDR3 protein: CASSLDTVNTGELFF
CDR3 DNA: TGCGCCAGCAGCTTGGATACAGTGAACACCGGGGAGCTGTTTTTT

V gene: TRBV7-9
clone size: .
D gene: .
J gene: TRBJ2-2
CDR3 protein: CSIRNPGGLGELFF
CDR3 DNA: TGTTCCATCAGAAACCCAGGAGGGCTGGGGGAGCTGTTTTTT

V gene: TRBV2
clone size: .
D gene: .
J gene: TRBJ2-7
CDR3 protein: CASSGGGGQLYEQYF
CDR3 DNA: TGTGCCAGCAGTGGTGGAGGCGGACAGCTATACGAGCAGTACTTC

V gene: TRBV7-8
clone size: .
D gene: TRBD1
J gene: TRBJ2-3
CDR3 protein: CASSRRQGADTQYF
CDR3 DNA: TGTGCCAGCAGCCGAAGGCAGGGGGCAGATACGCAGTATTTT

V gene: TRBV9
clone size: once
D gene: TRBD2
J gene: TRBJ2-2
CDR3 protein: CASSSRLAGGPRTGELFF
CDR3 DNA: TGTGCCAGCAGCTCGCGACTAGCGGGAGGGCCCAGGACCGGGGAGCTGTTTTTT

V gene: TRBV7-3
clone size: .
D gene: .
J gene: TRBJ1-1
CDR3 protein: CASSLSSWNTEAFF
CDR3 DNA: TGTGCCAGCAGCTTATCGAGCTGGAACACTGAAGCTTTCTTT

V gene: TRBV5-6
clone size: .
D gene: .
J gene: TRBJ2-1
CDR3 protein: CASSFDSYNEQFF
CDR3 DNA: TGTGCCAGCAGCTTTGACAGCTACAATGAGCAGTTCTTC

V gene: TRBV11-2
clone size: .
D gene: .
J gene: TRBJ1-4
CDR3 protein: CASSLESGANEKLFF
CDR3 DNA: TGTGCCAGCAGCTTAGAAAGCGGGGCTAATGAAAAACTGTTTTTT

V gene: TRBV15
clone size: .
D gene: .
J gene: TRBJ2-1
CDR3 protein: CATSRDPTWAGSYNEQFF
CDR3 DNA: TGTGCCACCAGCAGAGATCCGACGTGGGCAGGATCCTACAATGAGCAGTTCTTC

V gene: TRBV6-5
clone size: .
D gene: .
J gene: TRBJ1-5
CDR3 protein: CASSTQGGDQPQHF
CDR3 DNA: TGTGCCAGCAGTACCCAGGGAGGGGATCAGCCCCAGCATTTT

V gene: TRBV10-3
clone size: .
D gene: .
J gene: TRBJ1-2
CDR3 protein: CAISVTGKEDYGYTF
CDR3 DNA: TGTGCCATCAGTGTAACAGGTAAAGAGGACTATGGCTACACCTTC

V gene: TRBV6-1
clone size: .
D gene: TRBD1
J gene: TRBJ1-2
CDR3 protein: CASSAPGTDGYTF
CDR3 DNA: TGTGCCAGCAGTGCCCCCGGGACAGATGGCTACACCTTC

V gene: TRBV6-1
clone size: .
D gene: TRBD2
J gene: TRBJ2-7
CDR3 protein: CASSRLAGVDEQYF
CDR3 DNA: TGTGCCAGCAGTAGACTAGCGGGAGTGGACGAGCAGTACTTC

V gene: TRBV27
clone size: .
D gene: TRBD2
J gene: TRBJ2-2
CDR3 protein: CASSLQRGGTGELFF
CDR3 DNA: TGTGCCAGCAGTTTACAGCGGGGAGGGACCGGGGAGCTGTTTTTT

V gene: TRBV27
clone size: few
D gene: TRBD1
J gene: TRBJ1-4
CDR3 protein: CASSSTGATNEKLFF
CDR3 DNA: TGTGCCAGCAGCTCAACAGGGGCAACTAATGAAAAACTGTTTTTT

V gene: TRBV10-2
clone size: .
D gene: .
J gene: TRBJ1-5
CDR3 protein: CASSEGSGQLNQPQHF
CDR3 DNA: TGCGCCAGCAGTGAGGGGAGCGGACAGCTCAATCAGCCCCAGCATTTT

V gene: TRBV5-1
clone size: .
D gene: TRBD1
J gene: TRBJ2-7
CDR3 protein: CASSPGDRGQKEQYF
CDR3 DNA: TGCGCCAGCAGTCCCGGGGACAGGGGTCAAAAGGAGCAGTACTTC

V gene: TRBV9
clone size: .
D gene: .
J gene: TRBJ2-3
CDR3 protein: CASSERADHATDTQYF
CDR3 DNA: TGTGCCAGCAGCGAGAGGGCAGATCATGCCACAGATACGCAGTATTTT

V gene: TRBV19
clone size: once
D gene: TRBD1
J gene: TRBJ2-7
CDR3 protein: CASRSRDSSYEQYF
CDR3 DNA: TGTGCCAGTAGGAGCCGGGACAGCTCCTACGAGCAGTACTTC

V gene: TRBV29-1
clone size: .
D gene: TRBD1
J gene: TRBJ1-2
CDR3 protein: CSARDSSNYGYTF
CDR3 DNA: TGCAGCGCTCGGGACAGTAGTAACTATGGCTACACCTTC

V gene: TRBV4-1
clone size: .
D gene: .
J gene: TRBJ1-6
CDR3 protein: CASSLGWGEDNSPLHF
CDR3 DNA: TGCGCCAGCAGCCTCGGATGGGGGGAGGATAATTCACCCCTCCACTTT

V gene: TRBV2
clone size: .
D gene: .
J gene: TRBJ2-1
CDR3 protein: CASSQYNEQFF
CDR3 DNA: TGTGCCAGCAGCCAATACAATGAGCAGTTCTTC

V gene: TRBV4-2
clone size: few
D gene: .
J gene: TRBJ1-1
CDR3 protein: CASSQDAGRTEAFF
CDR3 DNA: TGTGCCAGCAGCCAAGACGCAGGGCGCACTGAAGCTTTCTTT

V gene: TRBV19
clone size: .
D gene: TRBD1
J gene: TRBJ2-7
CDR3 protein: CATSGTGYEQYF
CDR3 DNA: TGTGCCACCTCCGGGACAGGGTACGAGCAGTACTTC

V gene: TRBV12-5
clone size: few
D gene: TRBD2
J gene: TRBJ2-7
CDR3 protein: CASGKLAGPLEQYF
CDR3 DNA: TGTGCTAGTGGTAAACTAGCGGGACCACTCGAGCAGTACTTC

V gene: TRBV11-2
clone size: .
D gene: TRBD1
J gene: TRBJ2-5
CDR3 protein: CASSSGQANQETQYF
CDR3 DNA: TGTGCCAGCAGCTCGGGACAGGCCAACCAAGAGACCCAGTACTTC

V gene: TRBV11-3
clone size: few
D gene: TRBD2
J gene: TRBJ2-1
CDR3 protein: CASSHGLAGGRNEQFF
CDR3 DNA: TGTGCCAGCAGCCATGGACTAGCGGGGGGCCGTAATGAGCAGTTCTTC

V gene: TRBV29-1
clone size: .
D gene: .
J gene: TRBJ2-6
CDR3 protein: CSVEAGSGANGLTF
CDR3 DNA: TGCAGCGTTGAGGCAGGATCTGGGGCCAACGGCCTGACTTTC

V gene: TRBV27
clone size: .
D gene: TRBD2
J gene: TRBJ2-7
CDR3 protein: CASSEVSGKDF
CDR3 DNA: TGTGCCAGCAGTGAAGTTAGCGGGAAAGACTTC

V gene: TRBV15
clone size: .
D gene: TRBD2
J gene: TRBJ2-1
CDR3 protein: CATSRGRTSGGYNEQFF
CDR3 DNA: TGTGCCACCAGCAGAGGCAGGACTAGCGGGGGCTACAATGAGCAGTTCTTC

V gene: TRBV18
clone size: once
D gene: TRBD1
J gene: TRBJ1-5
CDR3 protein: CASSPRTGLQPQHF
CDR3 DNA: TGTGCCAGCTCGCCTCGGACAGGTCTTCAGCCCCAGCATTTT

V gene: TRBV4-2
clone size: .
D gene: TRBD2
J gene: TRBJ2-1
CDR3 protein: CASSPTSGHSYNEQFF
CDR3 DNA: TGTGCCAGCAGCCCCACTAGCGGCCACTCCTACAATGAGCAGTTCTTC

V gene: TRBV7-3
clone size: .
D gene: .
J gene: TRBJ1-5
CDR3 protein: CASSSGAGQPQHF
CDR3 DNA: TGTGCCAGCAGCTCAGGGGCGGGTCAGCCCCAGCATTTT

V gene: TRBV6-6
clone size: few
D gene: TRBD1
J gene: TRBJ2-5
CDR3 protein: CASTGQGRLETQYF
CDR3 DNA: TGTGCCAGCACAGGACAGGGGCGACTGGAGACCCAGTACTTC

V gene: TRBV7-9
clone size: few
D gene: TRBD2
J gene: TRBJ2-3
CDR3 protein: CSSSLGPAGDSTDTQYF
CDR3 DNA: TGTTCCAGCAGCTTAGGCCCAGCGGGGGATAGCACAGATACGCAGTATTTT

V gene: TRBV6-1
clone size: .
D gene: TRBD2
J gene: TRBJ2-7
CDR3 protein: CASSEIPGLDVAEQYF
CDR3 DNA: TGTGCCAGCAGTGAAATACCGGGACTAGACGTTGCCGAGCAGTACTTC

V gene: TRBV20-1
clone size: .
D gene: .
J gene: TRBJ1-1
CDR3 protein: CSAAGDTEAFF
CDR3 DNA: TGTAGTGCTGCAGGGGACACTGAAGCTTTCTTT

V gene: TRBV5-1
clone size: .
D gene: TRBD1
J gene: TRBJ1-1
CDR3 protein: CASTNGQGGSEAFF
CDR3 DNA: TGCGCCAGCACTAACGGACAGGGAGGCTCTGAAGCTTTCTTT

V gene: TRBV11-2
clone size: .
D gene: .
J gene: TRBJ1-2
CDR3 protein: CATSASRDGVYGYTF
CDR3 DNA: TGTGCCACCTCAGCTTCCAGAGATGGAGTTTATGGCTACACCTTC

V gene: TRBV11-3
clone size: .
D gene: TRBD1
J gene: TRBJ2-1
CDR3 protein: CASSLQGAGEQFF
CDR3 DNA: TGTGCCAGCAGCTTACAGGGGGCGGGGGAGCAGTTCTTC

V gene: TRBV2
clone size: .
D gene: TRBD2
J gene: TRBJ2-1
CDR3 protein: CASSEYEGTIPYNEQFF
CDR3 DNA: TGTGCCAGCAGTGAGTACGAAGGGACTATACCTTACAATGAGCAGTTCTTC

V gene: TRBV29-1
clone size: few
D gene: .
J gene: TRBJ1-2
CDR3 protein: CSVGGDSLNYGYTF
CDR3 DNA: TGCAGCGTTGGGGGGGACTCTCTCAACTATGGCTACACCTTC